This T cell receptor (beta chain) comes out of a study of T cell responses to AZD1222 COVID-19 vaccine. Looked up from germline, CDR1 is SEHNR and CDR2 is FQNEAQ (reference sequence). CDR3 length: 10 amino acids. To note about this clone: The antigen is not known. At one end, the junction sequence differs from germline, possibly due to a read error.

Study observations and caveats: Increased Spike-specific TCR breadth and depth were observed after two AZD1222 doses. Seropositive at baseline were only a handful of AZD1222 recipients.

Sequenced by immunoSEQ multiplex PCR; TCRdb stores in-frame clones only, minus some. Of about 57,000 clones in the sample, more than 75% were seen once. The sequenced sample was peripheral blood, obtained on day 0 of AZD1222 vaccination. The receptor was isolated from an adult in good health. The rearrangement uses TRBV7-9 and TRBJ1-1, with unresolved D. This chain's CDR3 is CATRSSGDIF. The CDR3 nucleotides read TGTGCCACCCGGAGCAGCGGGGATATTTTT. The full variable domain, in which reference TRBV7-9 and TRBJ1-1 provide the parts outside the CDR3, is DTGVSQNPRHKITKRGQNVTFRCDPISEHNRLYWYRQTLGQGPEFLTYFQNEAQLEKSRLLSDRFSAERPKGSFSTLEIQRTEQGDSAMYLCATRSSGDIFGQGTRLTVV.